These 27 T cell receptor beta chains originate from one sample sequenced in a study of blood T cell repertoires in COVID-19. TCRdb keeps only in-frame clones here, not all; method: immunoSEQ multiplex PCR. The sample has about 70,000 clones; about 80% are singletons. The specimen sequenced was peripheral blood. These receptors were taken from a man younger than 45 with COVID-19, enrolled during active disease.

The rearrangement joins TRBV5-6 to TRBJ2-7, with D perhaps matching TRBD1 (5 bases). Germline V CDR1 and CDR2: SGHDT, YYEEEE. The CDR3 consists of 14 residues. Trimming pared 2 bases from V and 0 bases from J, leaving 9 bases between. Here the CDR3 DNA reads TGTGCCAGCAGCTTCCCAGGGTCCTCCTACGAGCAGTACTTC. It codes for CASSFPGSSYEQYF.

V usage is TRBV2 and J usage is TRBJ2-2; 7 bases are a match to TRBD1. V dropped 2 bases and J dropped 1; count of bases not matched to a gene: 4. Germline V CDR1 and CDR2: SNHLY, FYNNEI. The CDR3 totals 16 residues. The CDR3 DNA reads TGTGCCAGCAGTGAATATAGGGGGCAGAACACCGGGGAGCTGTTTTTT. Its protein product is CASSEYRGQNTGELFF.

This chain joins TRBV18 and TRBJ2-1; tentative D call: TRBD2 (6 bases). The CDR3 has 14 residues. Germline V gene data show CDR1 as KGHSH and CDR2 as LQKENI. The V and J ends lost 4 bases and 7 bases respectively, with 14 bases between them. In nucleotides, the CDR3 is TGTGCCAGCTCACAATTGGCGGGACCAAATGAGCAGTTCTTC. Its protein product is CASSQLAGPNEQFF.

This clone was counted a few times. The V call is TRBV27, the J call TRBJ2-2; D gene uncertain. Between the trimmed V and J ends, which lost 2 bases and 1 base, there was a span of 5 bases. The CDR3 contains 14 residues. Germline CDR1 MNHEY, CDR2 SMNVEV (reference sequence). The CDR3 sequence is CASSLAENTGELFF. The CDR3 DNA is TGTGCCAGCAGTTTAGCGGAGAACACCGGGGAGCTGTTTTTT.

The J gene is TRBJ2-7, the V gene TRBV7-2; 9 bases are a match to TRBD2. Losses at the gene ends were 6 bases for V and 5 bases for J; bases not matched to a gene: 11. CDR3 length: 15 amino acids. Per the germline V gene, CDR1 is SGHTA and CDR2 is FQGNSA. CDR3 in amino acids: CASSRYGREGNEQYF. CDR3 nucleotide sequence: TGTGCCAGCAGTCGTTATGGGCGGGAGGGTAACGAGCAGTACTTC.

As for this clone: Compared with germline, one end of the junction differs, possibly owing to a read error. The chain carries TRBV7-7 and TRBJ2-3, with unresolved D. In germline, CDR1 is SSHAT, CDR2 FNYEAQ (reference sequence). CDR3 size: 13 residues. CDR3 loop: CASSPVRTDTQYF. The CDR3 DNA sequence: TGTGCTAGCAGCCCCGTCCGCACAGATACGCAGTATTTT.

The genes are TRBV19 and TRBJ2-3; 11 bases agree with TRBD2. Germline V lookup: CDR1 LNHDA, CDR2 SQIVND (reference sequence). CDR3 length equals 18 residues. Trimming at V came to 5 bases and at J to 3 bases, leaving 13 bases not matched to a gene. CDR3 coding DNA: TGTGCCAGTAGTCTCTCACCCGGGACTAGCGGAAGGACAGATACGCAGTATTTT. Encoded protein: CASSLSPGTSGRTDTQYF. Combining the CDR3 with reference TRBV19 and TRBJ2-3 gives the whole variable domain DGGITQSPKYLFRKEGQNVTLSCEQNLNHDAMYWYRQDPGQGLRLIYYSQIVNDFQKGDIAEGYSVSREKKESFPLTVTSAQKNPTAFYLCASSLSPGTSGRTDTQYFGPGTRLTVL.

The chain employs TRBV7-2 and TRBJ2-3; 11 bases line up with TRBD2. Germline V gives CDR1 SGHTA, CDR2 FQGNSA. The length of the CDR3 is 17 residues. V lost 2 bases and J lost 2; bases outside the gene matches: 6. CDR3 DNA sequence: TGTGCCAGCAGCTTAAGGTCTAGCGGGAGGATCACAGATACGCAGTATTTT. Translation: CASSLRSSGRITDTQYF. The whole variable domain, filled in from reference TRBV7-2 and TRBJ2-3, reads GAGVSQSPSNKVTEKGKDVELRCDPISGHTALYWYRQSLGQGLEFLIYFQGNSAPDKSGLPSDRFSAERTGGSVSTLTIQRTQQEDSAVYLCASSLRSSGRITDTQYFGPGTRLTVL.

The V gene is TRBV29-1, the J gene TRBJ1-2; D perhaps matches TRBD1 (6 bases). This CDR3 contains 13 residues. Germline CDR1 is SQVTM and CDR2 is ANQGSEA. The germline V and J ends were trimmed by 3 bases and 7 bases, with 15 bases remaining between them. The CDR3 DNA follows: TGCAGCGTTGACCCTACAGGGTCCGGTGGCTACACCTTC. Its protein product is CSVDPTGSGGYTF. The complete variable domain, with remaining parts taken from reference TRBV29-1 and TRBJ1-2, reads SAVISQKPSRDICQRGTSLTIQCQVDSQVTMMFWYRQQPGQSLTLIATANQGSEATYESGFVIDKFPISRPNLTFSTLTVSNMSPEDSSIYLCSVDPTGSGGYTFGSGTRLTVV.

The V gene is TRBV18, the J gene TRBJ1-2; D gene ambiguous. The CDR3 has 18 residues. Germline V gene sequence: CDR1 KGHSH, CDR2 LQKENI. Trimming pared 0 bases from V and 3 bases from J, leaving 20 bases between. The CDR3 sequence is CASSPPMIRSHSDYGYTF. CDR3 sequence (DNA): TGTGCCAGCTCACCACCGATGATCCGGAGCCACTCCGACTATGGCTACACCTTC.

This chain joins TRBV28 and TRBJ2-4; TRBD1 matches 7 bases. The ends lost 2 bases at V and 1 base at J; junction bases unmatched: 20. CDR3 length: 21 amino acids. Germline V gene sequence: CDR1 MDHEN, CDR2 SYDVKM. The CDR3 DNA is TGTGCCAGCAGTTTAATCGGCGTGAAGGGGGCCGTGGCATGGGCCAAAAACATTCAGTACTTC. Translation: CASSLIGVKGAVAWAKNIQYF.

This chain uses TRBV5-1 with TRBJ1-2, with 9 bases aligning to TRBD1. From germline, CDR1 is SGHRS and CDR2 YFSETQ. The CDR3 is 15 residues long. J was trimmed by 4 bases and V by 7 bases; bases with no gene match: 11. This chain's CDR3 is CASGTGTGFFYGYTF. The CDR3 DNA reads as TGCGCCAGCGGTACCGGGACAGGGTTCTTCTATGGCTACACCTTC.

The CDR3 loop reads CASSGQGAVQPQHF. Written as DNA, the CDR3 is TGTGCCAGCAGCGGACAGGGGGCAGTTCAGCCCCAGCATTTT. The rearrangement joins TRBV7-8 to TRBJ1-5, with TRBD1 matching over 11 bases. CDR1 is SGHVS, CDR2 FQNEAQ, per germline. V was pared by 5 bases and J by 6 bases, with 3 bases of the junction left unmatched. This CDR3 region has 14 residues.

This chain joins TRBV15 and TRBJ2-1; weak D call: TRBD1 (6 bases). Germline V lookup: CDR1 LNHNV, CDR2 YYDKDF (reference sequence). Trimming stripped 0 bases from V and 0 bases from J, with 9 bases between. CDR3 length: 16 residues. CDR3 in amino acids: CATSRDLDSSYNEQFF. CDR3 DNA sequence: TGTGCCACCAGCAGAGACCTGGACAGCTCCTACAATGAGCAGTTCTTC.

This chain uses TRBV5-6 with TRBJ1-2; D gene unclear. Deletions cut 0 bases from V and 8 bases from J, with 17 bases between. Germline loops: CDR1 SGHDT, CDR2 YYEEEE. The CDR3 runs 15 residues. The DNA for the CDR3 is TGTGCCAGCAGCTTGGGAGGGTCCGACCATAGGGGCTACACCTTC. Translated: CASSLGGSDHRGYTF. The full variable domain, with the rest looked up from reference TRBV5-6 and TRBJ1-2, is DAGVTQSPTHLIKTRGQQVTLRCSPKSGHDTVSWYQQALGQGPQFIFQYYEEEERQRGNFPDRFSGHQFPNYSSELNVNALLLGDSALYLCASSLGGSDHRGYTFGSGTRLTVV.

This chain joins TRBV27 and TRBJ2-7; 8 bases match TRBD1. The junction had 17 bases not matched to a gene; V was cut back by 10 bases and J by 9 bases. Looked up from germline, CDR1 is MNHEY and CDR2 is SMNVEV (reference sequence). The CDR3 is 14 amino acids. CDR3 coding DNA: TGTGCCATCGGGCCCGGGACAGGTATTCAACGGCAGTACTTC. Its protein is CAIGPGTGIQRQYF.

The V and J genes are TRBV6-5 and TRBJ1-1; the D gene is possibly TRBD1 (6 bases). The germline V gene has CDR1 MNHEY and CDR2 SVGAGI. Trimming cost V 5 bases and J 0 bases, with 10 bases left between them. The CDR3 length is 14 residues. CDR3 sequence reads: CASSKQGMNTEAFF. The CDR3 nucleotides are TGTGCCAGCAGTAAACAGGGAATGAACACTGAAGCTTTCTTT.

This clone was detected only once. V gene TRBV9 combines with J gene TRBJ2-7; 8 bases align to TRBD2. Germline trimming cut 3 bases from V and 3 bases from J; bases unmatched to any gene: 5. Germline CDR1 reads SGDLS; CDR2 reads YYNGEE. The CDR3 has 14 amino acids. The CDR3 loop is CASSATGGDYEQYF. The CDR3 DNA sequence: TGTGCCAGCAGCGCGACGGGAGGGGACTACGAGCAGTACTTC.

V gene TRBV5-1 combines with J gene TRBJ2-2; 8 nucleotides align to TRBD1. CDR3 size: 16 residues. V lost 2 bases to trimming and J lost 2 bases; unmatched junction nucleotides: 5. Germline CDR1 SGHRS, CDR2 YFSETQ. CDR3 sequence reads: CASSLGGTGNTGELFF. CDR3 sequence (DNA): TGCGCCAGCAGCTTAGGCGGGACAGGCAACACCGGGGAGCTGTTTTTT.

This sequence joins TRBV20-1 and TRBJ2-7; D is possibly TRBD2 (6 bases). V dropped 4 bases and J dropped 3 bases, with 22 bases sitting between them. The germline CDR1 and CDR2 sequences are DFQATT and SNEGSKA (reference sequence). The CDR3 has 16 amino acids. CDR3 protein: CSATDRDSPRGYEQYF. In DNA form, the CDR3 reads TGCAGTGCTACTGACCGGGACTCCCCAAGAGGCTACGAGCAGTACTTC.

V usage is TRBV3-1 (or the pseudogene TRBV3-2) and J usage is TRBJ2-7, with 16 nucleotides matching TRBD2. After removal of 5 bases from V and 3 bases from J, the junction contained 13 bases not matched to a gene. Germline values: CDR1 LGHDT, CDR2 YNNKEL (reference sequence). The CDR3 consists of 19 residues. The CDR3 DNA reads TGTGCCAGCAGCGCAACCGGGACTAGCGGGAGGGCTGGTTACTACGAGCAGTACTTC. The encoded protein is CASSATGTSGRAGYYEQYF.

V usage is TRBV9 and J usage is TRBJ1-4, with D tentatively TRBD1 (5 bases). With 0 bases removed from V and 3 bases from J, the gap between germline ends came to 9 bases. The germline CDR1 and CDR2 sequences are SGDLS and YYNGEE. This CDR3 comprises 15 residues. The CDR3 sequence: CASSVEAGSNEKLFF. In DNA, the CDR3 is TGTGCCAGCAGCGTAGAGGCAGGGTCTAATGAAAAACTGTTTTTT.

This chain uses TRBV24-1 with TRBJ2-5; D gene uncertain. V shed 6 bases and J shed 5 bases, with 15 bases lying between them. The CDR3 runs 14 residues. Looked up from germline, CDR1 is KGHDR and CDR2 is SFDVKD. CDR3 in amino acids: CATSNDIQIETQYF. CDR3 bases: TGTGCCACCAGTAACGACATTCAGATCGAGACCCAGTACTTC.

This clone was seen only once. CDR3 protein: CASSGAGVEKLFF. Written as DNA, the CDR3 is TGTGCCAGCAGTGGGGCAGGGGTCGAAAAACTGTTTTTT. The chain uses TRBV2 and TRBJ1-4, with a weak D call TRBD1 (6 bases). The V and J ends lost 4 bases and 8 bases respectively, with 11 bases between them. CDR1 and CDR2 (germline): SNHLY, FYNNEI. The CDR3 has 13 residues.

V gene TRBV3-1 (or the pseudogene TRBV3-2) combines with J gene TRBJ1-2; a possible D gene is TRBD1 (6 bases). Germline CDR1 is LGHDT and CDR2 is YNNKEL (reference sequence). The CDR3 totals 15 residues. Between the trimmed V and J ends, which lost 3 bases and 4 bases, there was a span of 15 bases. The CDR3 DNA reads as TGTGCCAGCAGCCACGGGCTCCAAGGGGGCTATGGCTACACCTTC. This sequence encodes CASSHGLQGGYGYTF.

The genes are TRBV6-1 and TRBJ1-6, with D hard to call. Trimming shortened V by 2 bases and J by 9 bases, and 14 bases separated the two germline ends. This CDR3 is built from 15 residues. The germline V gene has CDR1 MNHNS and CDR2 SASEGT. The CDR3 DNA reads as TGTGCCAGCAGTGAAATGAGGGCAGGAGGTTCACCCCTCCACTTT. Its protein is CASSEMRAGGSPLHF.

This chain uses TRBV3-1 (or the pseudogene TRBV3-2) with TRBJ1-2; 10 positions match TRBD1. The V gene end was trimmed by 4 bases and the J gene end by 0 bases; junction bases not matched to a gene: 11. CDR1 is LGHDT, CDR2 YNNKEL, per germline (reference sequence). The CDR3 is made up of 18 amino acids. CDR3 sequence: CASSPRQGASVANYGYTF. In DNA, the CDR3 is TGTGCCAGCAGCCCGAGACAGGGGGCGAGCGTCGCTAACTATGGCTACACCTTC.